These 10 T cell receptor beta chains share one sample of origin, sequenced in a study of T cell responses to AZD1222 COVID-19 vaccine. Repertoires were generated with immunoSEQ multiplex PCR, while TCRdb's copy carries only in-frame clones and drops some. The table records approximately 200,000 clones, approximately 91% of them present only once. The sample consisted of peripheral blood, taken 28 days after the second AZD1222 dose. These receptors all come from an adult who received the AZD1222 COVID-19 vaccine.

V is TRBV7-3 and J is TRBJ1-1, with TRBD1 matching over 10 bases. This CDR3 region has 14 residues. V was clipped by 5 bases and J by 3 bases; unmatched bases: 3. The germline V gene has CDR1 SGHTA and CDR2 FQGTGA. CDR3 amino acids: CASSLGTGDTEAFF. CDR3 DNA sequence: TGTGCCAGCAGCCTCGGGACAGGGGACACTGAAGCTTTCTTT.

The chain employs TRBV2 and TRBJ2-2; 8 bases agree with TRBD1. The CDR3 contains 15 residues. V was clipped by 4 bases and J by 9 bases; unmatched bases: 10. The germline CDR1 and CDR2 sequences are SNHLY and FYNNEI. In DNA, the CDR3 is TGTGCCAGCAGTGGAGGCGACAGGGGCAAAAGGGAGCTGTTTTTT. This sequence encodes CASSGGDRGKRELFF.

The chain employs TRBV28 and TRBJ2-3; 10 bases line up with TRBD2. The CDR3 extends over 16 amino acids. Germline V gives CDR1 MDHEN, CDR2 SYDVKM. The ends lost 4 bases at V and 0 bases at J; junction bases unmatched: 4. This CDR3 is CASSSLAGASTDTQYF. CDR3 DNA sequence: TGTGCCAGCAGTTCCCTAGCGGGGGCCAGCACAGATACGCAGTATTTT.

The chain couples TRBV12-3 or TRBV12-4 to TRBJ2-7; no clear D. The CDR3 has 13 residues. V lost 5 bases, J lost 4 bases, and 12 bases lay in between. CDR3 amino acids: CASSLNPGYEQYF. The CDR3 region has the DNA TGTGCCAGCAGTCTAAACCCCGGTTACGAGCAGTACTTC.

This clone is a singleton in its sample. The chain is built from TRBV10-3 and TRBJ2-1, with D tentatively TRBD2 (5 bases). V lost 4 bases, J lost 0 bases, and 7 bases lay in between. CDR3 length equals 14 residues. Germline CDR1 reads ENHRY; CDR2 reads SYGVKD. The CDR3 sequence: CAISARDSYNEQFF. The CDR3 DNA reads TGTGCCATCAGTGCACGGGACTCCTACAATGAGCAGTTCTTC.

The V gene is TRBV27, the J gene TRBJ1-4; 7 nucleotides match TRBD1. The CDR3 has 17 residues. V shed 2 bases, J shed 4 bases, and the junction held 10 bases outside the gene matches. CDR1 and CDR2 from the germline V gene are MNHEY and SMNVEV (reference sequence). CDR3 nucleotides: TGTGCCAGCAGTTTAGCCCCCCCGGGACAGAGTAATGAAAAACTGTTTTTT. Translating gives CASSLAPPGQSNEKLFF.

This clone came up a few times. The chain is built from TRBV4-2 and TRBJ2-7, with a weak D call TRBD2 (6 bases). CDR1 is LGHNA, CDR2 YNFKEQ, per germline. This CDR3 region has 14 residues. The V end lost 3 bases, the J end lost 6 bases, and 15 bases lay between the germline ends. The CDR3 is CASSQLEGFAEQYF. CDR3 in DNA: TGTGCCAGCAGCCAGCTGGAGGGGTTTGCCGAGCAGTACTTC.

The rearrangement uses TRBV7-2 and TRBJ2-2; 7 bases fit TRBD1. This CDR3 has 15 amino acids. The trim removed 6 bases at V and 5 bases at J, leaving 9 bases unmatched. Germline V lookup: CDR1 SGHTA, CDR2 FQGNSA. The CDR3 coding sequence is TGTGCCAGCAGGTTCGGAAGGGGGCAAACCGGGGAGCTGTTTTTT. It specifies CASRFGRGQTGELFF.

The chain employs TRBV6-5 and TRBJ2-7, with 8 bases matching TRBD2. V shed 4 bases, J shed 6 bases, and the junction held 11 bases outside the gene matches. This CDR3 contains 15 residues. Germline-derived CDR1 and CDR2 are MNHEY and SVGAGI. This CDR3 reads CASSWQAGERVEQYF. The CDR3 nucleotides read TGTGCCAGCAGTTGGCAAGCGGGAGAGCGAGTCGAGCAGTACTTC.

This sequence joins TRBV18 and TRBJ2-7; no firm D call. V shed 2 bases and J shed 4 bases, with 12 bases lying between them. Germline V gives CDR1 KGHSH, CDR2 LQKENI. CDR3 length: 14 residues. The CDR3 coding sequence is TGTGCCAGCTCACCAGGTCAGCCACCTTACGAGCAGTACTTC. Its protein is CASSPGQPPYEQYF.